The rows below give T cell receptor beta chains drawn from one sample of a study of blood T cell repertoires in COVID-19. TCRdb's table, derived via immunoSEQ multiplex PCR, lists solely in-frame clones and lacks some. This sample has about 92,000 clones, with around 80% found just once. The sequenced sample was peripheral blood. The receptor source for this set is a man in his forties or fifties who had recovered from COVID-19. Both conserved end residues are part of each CDR3. Fields, in order: clone size, V gene, J gene, CDR3 protein. The size of a clone is reported for some rows only, either as once, few or many, or as a class for expanded clones.

clone size: .
V gene: TRBV5-1
J gene: TRBJ2-3
CDR3 protein: CASSLVPGLATDTQYF

clone size: many
V gene: TRBV7-7
J gene: TRBJ2-1
CDR3 protein: CASSPIVAGVVEQFF

clone size: .
V gene: TRBV7-9
J gene: TRBJ2-4
CDR3 protein: CASSLGGSIQYF

clone size: .
V gene: TRBV10-3
J gene: TRBJ1-2
CDR3 protein: CAISQGMELRGYTF

clone size: .
V gene: TRBV6-5
J gene: TRBJ1-2
CDR3 protein: CASSRPGANYGYTF

clone size: few
V gene: TRBV19
J gene: TRBJ2-5
CDR3 protein: CASSGTGMGETQYF

clone size: .
V gene: TRBV7-9
J gene: TRBJ2-7
CDR3 protein: CASSLGQGSLWQYF

clone size: few
V gene: TRBV7-3
J gene: TRBJ1-4
CDR3 protein: CASSPPATGSRVVTNEKLFF

clone size: .
V gene: TRBV9
J gene: TRBJ1-1
CDR3 protein: CASSQTDRPQGVAFF

clone size: .
V gene: TRBV4-2
J gene: TRBJ1-3
CDR3 protein: CASSQEGVISRNTIYF

clone size: .
V gene: TRBV9
J gene: TRBJ2-1
CDR3 protein: CASSVDLLFSYNEQFF

clone size: .
V gene: TRBV10-3
J gene: TRBJ1-5
CDR3 protein: CAITQGSNQPQHF

clone size: .
V gene: TRBV6-1
J gene: TRBJ1-5
CDR3 protein: CGNRDREGAQHF

clone size: .
V gene: TRBV13
J gene: TRBJ2-7
CDR3 protein: CASTEMGLAGGEQYF

clone size: .
V gene: TRBV2
J gene: TRBJ2-1
CDR3 protein: CASSTGGNEQFF

clone size: .
V gene: TRBV7-2
J gene: TRBJ2-3
CDR3 protein: CASSLARGREGSSDTQYF

clone size: .
V gene: TRBV19
J gene: TRBJ2-7
CDR3 protein: CASSLPAAGGGEQYF

clone size: .
V gene: TRBV2
J gene: TRBJ2-2
CDR3 protein: CASRGGGRNTGELFF

clone size: .
V gene: TRBV10-3
J gene: TRBJ2-1
CDR3 protein: CAIRTDRVGGEQFF

clone size: .
V gene: TRBV7-2
J gene: TRBJ1-6
CDR3 protein: CASSPRDRDNSPLHF

clone size: once
V gene: TRBV4-3
J gene: TRBJ2-1
CDR3 protein: CASSQGTGGSPRQFF

clone size: .
V gene: TRBV29-1
J gene: TRBJ1-5
CDR3 protein: CSVQTGNGQPQHF

clone size: .
V gene: TRBV12-3/TRBV12-4
J gene: TRBJ2-3
CDR3 protein: CASSLRDTQYF

clone size: .
V gene: TRBV5-1
J gene: TRBJ2-7
CDR3 protein: CASSSGMGQGHEQYF

clone size: .
V gene: TRBV5-1
J gene: TRBJ1-6
CDR3 protein: CASSLGPGGDNSPLHF

clone size: .
V gene: TRBV7-9
J gene: TRBJ1-6
CDR3 protein: CASSLYTGGNSPLHF

clone size: .
V gene: TRBV7-6
J gene: TRBJ1-3
CDR3 protein: CASSLGLGGDHSGNTIYF

clone size: .
V gene: TRBV9
J gene: TRBJ1-4
CDR3 protein: CASSDRGATNEKLFF

clone size: .
V gene: TRBV28
J gene: TRBJ1-2
CDR3 protein: CASSLETVNYGYTF

clone size: .
V gene: TRBV12-5
J gene: TRBJ2-4
CDR3 protein: CASGVRAAGCRENIQYF

clone size: many
V gene: TRBV5-1
J gene: TRBJ1-2
CDR3 protein: CASSQDRGGGYTF

clone size: .
V gene: TRBV19
J gene: TRBJ2-7
CDR3 protein: CASSAHSAERIGEQYF

clone size: .
V gene: TRBV19
J gene: TRBJ2-7
CDR3 protein: CASSVLAGGVHEQYF

clone size: .
V gene: TRBV5-4
J gene: TRBJ2-7
CDR3 protein: CASSDGGAKAYEQYF

clone size: .
V gene: TRBV7-9
J gene: TRBJ2-5
CDR3 protein: CASSSAREETQYF

clone size: .
V gene: TRBV19
J gene: TRBJ1-1
CDR3 protein: CASSIGGGRNTEAFF

clone size: .
V gene: TRBV11-3
J gene: TRBJ2-5
CDR3 protein: CASSLGVAGDQETQYF

clone size: .
V gene: TRBV29-1
J gene: TRBJ1-2
CDR3 protein: CSVDQGRAVGGYTF

clone size: once
V gene: TRBV14
J gene: TRBJ1-3
CDR3 protein: CASSQERAGTLSGNTIYF

clone size: .
V gene: TRBV28
J gene: TRBJ1-3
CDR3 protein: CASSFRTISGNTIYF

clone size: .
V gene: TRBV28
J gene: TRBJ1-1
CDR3 protein: CASRLQGARGFTEAFF

clone size: .
V gene: TRBV7-8
J gene: TRBJ2-1
CDR3 protein: CASSAFGGGAAPYNEQFF

clone size: .
V gene: TRBV5-5
J gene: TRBJ1-4
CDR3 protein: CASSQATGLTNEKLFF

clone size: .
V gene: TRBV15
J gene: TRBJ1-4
CDR3 protein: CATSRDFTGQSIFRGVEKLFF

clone size: .
V gene: TRBV7-8
J gene: TRBJ2-7
CDR3 protein: CASSLEGQGTYEQYF

clone size: .
V gene: TRBV7-9
J gene: TRBJ1-1
CDR3 protein: CASSSRQGMNTEAFF

clone size: .
V gene: TRBV6-2/TRBV6-3
J gene: TRBJ1-5
CDR3 protein: CASSRATGGYQPQHF

clone size: .
V gene: TRBV24-1
J gene: TRBJ2-3
CDR3 protein: CATSDPRQGTDTQYF

clone size: .
V gene: TRBV7-3
J gene: TRBJ2-1
CDR3 protein: CASSSGQGGHNEQFF

clone size: few
V gene: TRBV6-5
J gene: TRBJ2-7
CDR3 protein: CASSWGGQYF

clone size: .
V gene: TRBV6-6
J gene: TRBJ1-3
CDR3 protein: CASSTTGAGNTIYF

clone size: .
V gene: TRBV2
J gene: TRBJ1-2
CDR3 protein: CATSQGAGYTF

clone size: .
V gene: TRBV3-1/TRBV3-2
J gene: TRBJ1-4
CDR3 protein: CASSQGGSANEKLFF

clone size: .
V gene: TRBV7-6
J gene: TRBJ1-2
CDR3 protein: CASSPTGTGEGYTF

clone size: .
V gene: TRBV7-2
J gene: TRBJ2-1
CDR3 protein: CASSPGGYEQFF

clone size: .
V gene: TRBV28
J gene: TRBJ1-2
CDR3 protein: CASSSPGLQGGYTF

clone size: .
V gene: TRBV6-5
J gene: TRBJ1-1
CDR3 protein: CASSYHPGVDTEAFF

clone size: once
V gene: TRBV19
J gene: TRBJ2-2
CDR3 protein: CASSIFDARVVAGELFF

clone size: .
V gene: TRBV10-3
J gene: TRBJ2-3
CDR3 protein: CAITNDVGREVTDTQYF

clone size: .
V gene: TRBV29-1
J gene: TRBJ2-5
CDR3 protein: CSVEGLAGGVETQYF